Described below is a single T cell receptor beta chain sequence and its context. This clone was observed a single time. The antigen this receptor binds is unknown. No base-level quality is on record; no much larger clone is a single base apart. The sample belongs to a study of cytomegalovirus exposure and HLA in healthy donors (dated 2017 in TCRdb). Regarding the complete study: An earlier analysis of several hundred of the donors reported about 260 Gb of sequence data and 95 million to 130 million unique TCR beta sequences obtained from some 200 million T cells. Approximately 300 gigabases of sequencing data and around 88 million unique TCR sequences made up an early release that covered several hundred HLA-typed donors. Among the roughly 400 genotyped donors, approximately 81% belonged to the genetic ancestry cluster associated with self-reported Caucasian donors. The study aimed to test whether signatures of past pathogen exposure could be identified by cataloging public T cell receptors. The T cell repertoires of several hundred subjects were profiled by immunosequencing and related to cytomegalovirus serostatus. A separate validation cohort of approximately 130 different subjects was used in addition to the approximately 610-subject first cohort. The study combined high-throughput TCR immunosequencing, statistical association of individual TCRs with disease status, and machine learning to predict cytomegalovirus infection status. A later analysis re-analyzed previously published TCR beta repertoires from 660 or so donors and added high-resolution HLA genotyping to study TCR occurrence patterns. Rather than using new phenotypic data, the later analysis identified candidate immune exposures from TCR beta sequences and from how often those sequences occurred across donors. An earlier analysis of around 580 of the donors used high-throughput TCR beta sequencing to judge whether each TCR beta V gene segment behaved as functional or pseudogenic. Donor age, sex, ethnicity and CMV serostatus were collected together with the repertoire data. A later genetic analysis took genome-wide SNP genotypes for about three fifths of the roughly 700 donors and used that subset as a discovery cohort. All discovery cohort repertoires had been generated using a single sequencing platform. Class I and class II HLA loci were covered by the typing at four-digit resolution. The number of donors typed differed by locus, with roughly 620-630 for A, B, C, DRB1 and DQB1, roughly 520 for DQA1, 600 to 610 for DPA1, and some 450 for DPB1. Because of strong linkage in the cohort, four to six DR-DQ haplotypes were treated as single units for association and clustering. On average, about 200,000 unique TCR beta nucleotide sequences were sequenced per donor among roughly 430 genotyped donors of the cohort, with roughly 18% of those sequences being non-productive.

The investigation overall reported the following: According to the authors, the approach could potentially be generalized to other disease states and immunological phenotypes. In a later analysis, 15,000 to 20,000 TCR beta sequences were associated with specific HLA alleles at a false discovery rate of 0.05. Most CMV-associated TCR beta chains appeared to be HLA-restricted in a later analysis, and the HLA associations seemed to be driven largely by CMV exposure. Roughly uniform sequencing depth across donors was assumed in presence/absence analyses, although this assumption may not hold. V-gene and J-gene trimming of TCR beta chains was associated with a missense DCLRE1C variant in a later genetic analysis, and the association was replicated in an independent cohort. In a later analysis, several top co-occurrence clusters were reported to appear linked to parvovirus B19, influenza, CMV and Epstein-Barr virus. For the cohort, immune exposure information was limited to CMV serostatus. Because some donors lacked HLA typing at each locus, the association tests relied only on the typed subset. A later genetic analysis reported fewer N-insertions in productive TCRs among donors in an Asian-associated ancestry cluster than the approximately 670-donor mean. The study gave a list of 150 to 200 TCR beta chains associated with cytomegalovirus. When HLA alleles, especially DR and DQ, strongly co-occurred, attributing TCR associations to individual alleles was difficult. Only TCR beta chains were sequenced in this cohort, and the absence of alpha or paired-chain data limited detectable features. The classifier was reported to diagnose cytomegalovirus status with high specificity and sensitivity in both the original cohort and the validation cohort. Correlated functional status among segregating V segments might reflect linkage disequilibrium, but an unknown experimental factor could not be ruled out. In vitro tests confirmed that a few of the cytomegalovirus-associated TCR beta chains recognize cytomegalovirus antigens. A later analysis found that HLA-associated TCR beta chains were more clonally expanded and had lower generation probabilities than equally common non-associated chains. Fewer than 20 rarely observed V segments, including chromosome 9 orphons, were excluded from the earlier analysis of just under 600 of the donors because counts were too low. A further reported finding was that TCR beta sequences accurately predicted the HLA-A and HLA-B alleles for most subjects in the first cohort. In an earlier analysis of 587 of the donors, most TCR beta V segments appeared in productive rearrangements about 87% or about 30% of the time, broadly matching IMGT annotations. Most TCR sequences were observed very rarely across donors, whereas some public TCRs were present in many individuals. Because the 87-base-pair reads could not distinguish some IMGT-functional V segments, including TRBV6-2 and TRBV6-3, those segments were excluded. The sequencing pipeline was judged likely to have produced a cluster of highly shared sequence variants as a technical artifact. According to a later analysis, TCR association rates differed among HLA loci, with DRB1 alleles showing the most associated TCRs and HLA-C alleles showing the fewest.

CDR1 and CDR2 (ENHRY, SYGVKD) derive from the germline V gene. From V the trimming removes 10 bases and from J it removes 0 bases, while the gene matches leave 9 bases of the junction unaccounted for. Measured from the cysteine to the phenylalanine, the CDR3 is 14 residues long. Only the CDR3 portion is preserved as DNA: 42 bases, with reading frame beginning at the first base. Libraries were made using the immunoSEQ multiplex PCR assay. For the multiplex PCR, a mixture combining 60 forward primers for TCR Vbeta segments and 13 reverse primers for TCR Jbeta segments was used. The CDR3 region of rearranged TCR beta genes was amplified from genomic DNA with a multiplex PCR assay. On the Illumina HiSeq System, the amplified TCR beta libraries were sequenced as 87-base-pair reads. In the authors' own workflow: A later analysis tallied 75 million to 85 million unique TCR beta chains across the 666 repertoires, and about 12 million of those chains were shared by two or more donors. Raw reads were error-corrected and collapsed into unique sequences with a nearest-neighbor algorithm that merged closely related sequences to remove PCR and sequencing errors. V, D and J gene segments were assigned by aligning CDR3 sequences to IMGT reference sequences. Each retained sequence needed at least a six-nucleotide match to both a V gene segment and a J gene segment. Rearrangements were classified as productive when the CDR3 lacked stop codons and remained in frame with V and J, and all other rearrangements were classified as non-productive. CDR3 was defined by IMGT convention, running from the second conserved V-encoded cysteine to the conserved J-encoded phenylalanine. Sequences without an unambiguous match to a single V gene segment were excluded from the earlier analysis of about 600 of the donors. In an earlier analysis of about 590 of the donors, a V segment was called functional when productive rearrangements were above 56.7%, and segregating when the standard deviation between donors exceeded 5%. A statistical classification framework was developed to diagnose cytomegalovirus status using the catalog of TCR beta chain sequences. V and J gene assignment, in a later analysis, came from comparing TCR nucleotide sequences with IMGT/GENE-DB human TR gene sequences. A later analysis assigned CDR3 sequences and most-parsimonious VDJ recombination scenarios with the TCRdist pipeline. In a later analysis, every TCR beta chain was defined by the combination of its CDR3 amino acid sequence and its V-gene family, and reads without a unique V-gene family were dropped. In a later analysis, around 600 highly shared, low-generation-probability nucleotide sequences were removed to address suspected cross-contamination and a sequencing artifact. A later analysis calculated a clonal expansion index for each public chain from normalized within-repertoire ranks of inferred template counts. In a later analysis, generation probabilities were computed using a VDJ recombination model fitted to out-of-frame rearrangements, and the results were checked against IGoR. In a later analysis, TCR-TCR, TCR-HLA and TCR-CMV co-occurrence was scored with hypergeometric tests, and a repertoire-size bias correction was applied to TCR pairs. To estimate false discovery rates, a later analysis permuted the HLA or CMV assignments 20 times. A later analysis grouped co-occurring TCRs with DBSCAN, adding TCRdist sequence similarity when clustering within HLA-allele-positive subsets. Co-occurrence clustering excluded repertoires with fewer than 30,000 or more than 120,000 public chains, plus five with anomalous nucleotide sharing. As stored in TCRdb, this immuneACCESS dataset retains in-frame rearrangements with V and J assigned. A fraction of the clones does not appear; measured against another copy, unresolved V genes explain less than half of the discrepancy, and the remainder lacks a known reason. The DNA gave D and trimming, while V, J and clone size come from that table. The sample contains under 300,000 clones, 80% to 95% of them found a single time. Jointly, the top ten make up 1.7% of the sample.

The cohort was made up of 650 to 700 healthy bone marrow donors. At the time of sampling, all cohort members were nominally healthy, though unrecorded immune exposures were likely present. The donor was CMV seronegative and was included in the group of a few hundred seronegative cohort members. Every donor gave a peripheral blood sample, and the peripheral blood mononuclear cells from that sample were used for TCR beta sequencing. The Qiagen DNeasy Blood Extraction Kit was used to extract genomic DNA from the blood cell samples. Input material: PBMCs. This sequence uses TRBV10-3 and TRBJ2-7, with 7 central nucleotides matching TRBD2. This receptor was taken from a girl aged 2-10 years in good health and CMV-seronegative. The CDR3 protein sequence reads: CATYSGTNSYEQYF. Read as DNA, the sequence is TGTGCCACTTATTCCGGGACTAACTCCTACGAGCAGTACTTC.